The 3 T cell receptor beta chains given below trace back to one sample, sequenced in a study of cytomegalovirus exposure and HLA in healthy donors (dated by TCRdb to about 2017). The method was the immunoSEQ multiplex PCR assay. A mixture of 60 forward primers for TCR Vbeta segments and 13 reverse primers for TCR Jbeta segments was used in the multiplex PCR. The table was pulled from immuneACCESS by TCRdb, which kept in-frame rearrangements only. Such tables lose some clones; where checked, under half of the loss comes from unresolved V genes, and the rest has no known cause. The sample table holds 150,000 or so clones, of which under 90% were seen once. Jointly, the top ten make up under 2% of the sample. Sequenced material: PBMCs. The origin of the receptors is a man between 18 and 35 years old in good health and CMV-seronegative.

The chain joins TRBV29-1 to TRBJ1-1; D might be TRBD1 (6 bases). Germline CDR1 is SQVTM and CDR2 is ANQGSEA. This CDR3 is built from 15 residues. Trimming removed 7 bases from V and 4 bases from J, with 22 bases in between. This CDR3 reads CSARDTRGGSTEAFF. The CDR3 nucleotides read TGCAGCGCCCGGGACACCCGGGGGGGGAGCACTGAAGCTTTCTTT.

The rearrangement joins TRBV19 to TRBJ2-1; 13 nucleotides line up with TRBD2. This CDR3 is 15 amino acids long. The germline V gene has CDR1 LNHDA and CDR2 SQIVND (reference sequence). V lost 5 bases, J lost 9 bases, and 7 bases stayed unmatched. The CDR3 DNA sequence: TGTGCCAGTAGTGGGACTAGCGGGAAGTCGGGTGAGCAGTTCTTC. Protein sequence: CASSGTSGKSGEQFF.

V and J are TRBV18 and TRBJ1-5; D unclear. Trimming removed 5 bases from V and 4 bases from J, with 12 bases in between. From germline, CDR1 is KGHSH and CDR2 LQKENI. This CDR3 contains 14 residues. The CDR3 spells CASSGGGGNQPQHF. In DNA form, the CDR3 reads TGTGCCAGCTCAGGTGGCGGAGGGAATCAGCCCCAGCATTTT.